The 29 T cell receptor beta chains in this list originate from one sample, sequenced in a study of blood T cell repertoires in COVID-19. Repertoires were generated with immunoSEQ multiplex PCR, while TCRdb's copy carries only in-frame clones and drops some. The sample consists of about 180,000 clones, around 88% of them appearing once. Sequencing used peripheral blood. These receptors were collected from a woman in her 30s with acute or convalescent COVID-19.

The chain combines TRBV4-2 with TRBJ2-3; D is perhaps TRBD2 (5 bases). Germline assignment: CDR1 LGHNA and CDR2 YNFKEQ. V was trimmed by 7 bases and J by 6 bases, leaving 17 bases between them. The CDR3 is 14 amino acids. The CDR3 loop reads CASKEERASDTQYF. The CDR3 nucleotides are TGTGCCAGCAAAGAGGAGAGGGCTTCGGATACGCAGTATTTT.

As concerns this clone: Other DNA sequences of this sample code for an identical CDR3. The chain employs TRBV12-3 or TRBV12-4 and TRBJ1-1; D gene ambiguous. This CDR3 is built from 13 residues. V was shortened by 1 base and J by 14 bases, with 17 bases between the two germline ends. The DNA for the CDR3 is TGTGCCAGCAGTTTAGGGCGGGGAGTAGTAGCCTTCTTT. This translates into CASSLGRGVVAFF.

The rearrangement joins TRBV10-3 to TRBJ1-2, with a tentative D call TRBD1 (6 bases). The ends were cut back, 5 bases at V and 6 bases at J, with 13 bases in the middle. The CDR3 extends over 13 amino acids. Per the germline V gene, CDR1 is ENHRY and CDR2 is SYGVKD. The DNA of the CDR3 is TGTGCCATCAGTCGGACAGACCGGGATGGCTACACCTTC. This translates into CAISRTDRDGYTF.

This clone occurred a few times. V usage is TRBV4-2 and J usage is TRBJ1-1; D perhaps matches TRBD1 (5 bases). The germline V gene encodes CDR1 LGHNA and CDR2 YNFKEQ. The CDR3 covers 14 residues. V lost 4 bases, J lost 6 bases, and 15 bases lay in between. For the CDR3, the DNA is TGTGCCAGCAGCCCCTTCGGGGGGACGGCTGAAGCTTTCTTT. Amino acid sequence: CASSPFGGTAEAFF.

The V call is TRBV7-2, the J call TRBJ2-7, with D uncertain. The CDR3 loop spans 13 amino acids. V gave up 5 bases and J gave up 3 bases, with 11 bases separating them. CDR1 and CDR2 (germline): SGHTA, FQGNSA. CDR3 in amino acids: CASSPSPYYEQYF. The CDR3 nucleotides read TGTGCCAGCAGCCCCTCCCCCTACTACGAGCAGTACTTC.

The V and J genes are TRBV6-5 and TRBJ2-2, with D possibly being TRBD1 (5 bases). Germline assignment: CDR1 MNHEY and CDR2 SVGAGI. V was cut by 4 bases and J by 2 bases, with 11 bases left in between. CDR3 size: 15 residues. CDR3 sequence reads: CASSFQGANTGELFF. CDR3 bases: TGTGCCAGCAGTTTTCAGGGCGCAAACACCGGGGAGCTGTTTTTT.

This chain uses TRBV18 with TRBJ2-1; TRBD2 matches at 7 bases. Germline assignment: CDR1 KGHSH and CDR2 LQKENI. This CDR3 region has 17 residues. J was trimmed by 0 bases and V by 4 bases; bases with no gene match: 9. CDR3 nucleotides: TGTGCCAGCTCACTTCCCCCTGGCGGGAGCTCCTACAATGAGCAGTTCTTC. It yields the protein CASSLPPGGSSYNEQFF.

This CDR3 is CASSLPANTGELFF. DNA for the CDR3: TGCGCCAGCAGCTTGCCGGCGAACACCGGGGAGCTGTTTTTT. This sequence joins TRBV5-1 and TRBJ2-2; D ambiguous. Germline V gene lookup returns CDR1 SGHRS and CDR2 YFSETQ. The V end lost 1 base, the J end lost 0 bases, and 4 bases lay between the germline ends. This CDR3 is 14 amino acids long.

V and J are TRBV15 and TRBJ2-1; 7 bases agree with TRBD2. The V segment lost 4 bases and the J segment 8 bases; nucleotides outside the gene matches: 17. The germline V gene encodes CDR1 LNHNV and CDR2 YYDKDF (reference sequence). The CDR3 has 17 residues. CDR3 in amino acids: CATSKPEGAGKEHEQFF. The CDR3 DNA reads as TGTGCCACCAGCAAACCAGAGGGAGCGGGAAAGGAACATGAGCAGTTCTTC.

Worth noting for this clone: This specimen includes other DNA sequences encoding the same CDR3. The chain links TRBV28 to TRBJ2-7, with D tentatively TRBD2 (6 bases). The germline V and J ends were trimmed by 5 bases and 3 bases, with 17 bases remaining between them. The CDR3 runs 15 residues. From germline, CDR1 is MDHEN and CDR2 SYDVKM. The CDR3 nucleotides read TGTGCCAGCAGTCTACCGGGACTGGCCGTCTACGAGCAGTACTTC. Its translation: CASSLPGLAVYEQYF.

The chain employs TRBV7-8 and TRBJ2-7; TRBD2 is a possible D gene (6 bases). CDR3 length: 14 residues. The V gene's germline CDR1 is SGHVS and CDR2 FQNEAQ. V lost 3 bases and J lost 3, with 12 bases in between. CDR3 amino acids: CASSFVSGDYEQYF. CDR3 sequence (DNA): TGTGCCAGCAGCTTTGTTAGCGGAGACTACGAGCAGTACTTC.

The chain joins TRBV10-3 to TRBJ2-2, with TRBD2 identical over 10 bases. V shed 4 bases, J shed 6 bases, and the junction held 8 bases outside the gene matches. The CDR3 totals 16 residues. The germline V gene has CDR1 ENHRY and CDR2 SYGVKD. CDR3 nucleotides: TGTGCCATCAGTGCACGGGGACTAGCGTCGGCCGGGGAGCTGTTTTTT. Translated, it gives CAISARGLASAGELFF.

This clone was counted a single time. The gene calls are TRBV5-5 and TRBJ1-3, with D tentatively TRBD1 (6 bases). Germline CDR1 is SGHKS and CDR2 is YYEKEE (reference sequence). V was trimmed by 0 bases and J by 8 bases, leaving 12 bases between them. The CDR3 consists of 14 residues. The CDR3 DNA follows: TGTGCCAGCAGCTTGGGGACAGCGTCGGACACCATATATTTT. Translated, it gives CASSLGTASDTIYF.

CDR3 protein: CASSHGTGQDTQYF. The CDR3 nucleotides read TGTGCCAGCAGCCATGGGACAGGGCAGGATACGCAGTATTTT. The gene calls are TRBV3-1 (or the pseudogene TRBV3-2) and TRBJ2-3; TRBD1 agrees at 9 bases. The CDR3 is 14 amino acids. Unmatched junction bases numbered 4, after V lost 3 bases and J lost 6 bases. The germline gives CDR1 LGHDT, CDR2 YNNKEL (reference sequence).

The genes are TRBV5-1 and TRBJ2-1; no definite D call. CDR3 size: 13 residues. V was pared by 7 bases and J by 0 bases, with 8 bases between. Germline CDR1 SGHRS, CDR2 YFSETQ. The CDR3, as DNA: TGCGCCAGCCTCGGAGACTCCTACAATGAGCAGTTCTTC. This translates into CASLGDSYNEQFF.

A note on this clone: This same CDR3 is encoded by further DNA sequences in the sample. This chain connects TRBV19 to TRBJ2-1; D is perhaps TRBD2 (5 bases). Per germline, CDR1 LNHDA and CDR2 SQIVND (reference sequence). Trimming removed 0 bases from V and 6 bases from J, with 6 bases in between. The CDR3 sequence is 13 residues long. Here the CDR3 reads CASSIDRGNEQFF. In nucleotides, the CDR3 is TGTGCCAGTAGTATAGACCGGGGCAATGAGCAGTTCTTC.

Remarks on this clone: Other DNA sequences in the same sample also yield this CDR3. The chain combines TRBV5-8 with TRBJ2-3; maybe TRBD2 (5 bases). CDR3 size: 13 residues. Looked up from germline, CDR1 is SGHTS and CDR2 is YDEGEE. V dropped 0 bases and J dropped 3 bases, with 5 bases sitting between them. The CDR3 bases are TGTGCCAGCAGCTTGGCGGGAACAGATACGCAGTATTTT. Translated, it gives CASSLAGTDTQYF.

The rearrangement uses TRBV3-1 (or the pseudogene TRBV3-2) and TRBJ1-1; the match to TRBD1 covers 9 bases. The CDR3 covers 15 residues. Germline V gives CDR1 LGHDT, CDR2 YNNKEL (reference sequence). Unmatched junction bases numbered 7, after V lost 3 bases and J lost 5 bases. The CDR3 nucleotides read TGTGCCAGCAGCCACTGGGACAGGGAAAGGACTGAAGCTTTCTTT. It translates to CASSHWDRERTEAFF.

This clone was observed once. The V gene is TRBV5-4, the J gene TRBJ2-7; TRBD2 is a possible D gene (6 bases). The CDR3 has 14 amino acids. Deletions cut 4 bases from V and 3 bases from J, with 14 bases between. Germline V CDR1 and CDR2: SGHNT, YYREEE (reference sequence). The CDR3 is CASSTPGLNYEQYF. CDR3 in DNA: TGTGCCAGCAGCACACCGGGACTGAACTACGAGCAGTACTTC.

J is TRBJ1-4 and V is TRBV23-1, with 10 positions matching TRBD1. TRBV23-1 is annotated as an ORF whose role is uncertain. The junction had 8 bases not matched to a gene; V was cut back by 11 bases and J by 11 bases. The CDR3 spans 12 residues. Here the CDR3 DNA reads TGCGCCGACGGGACAGGGGATGCGAAACTGTTTTTT. Translated, it gives CADGTGDAKLFF.

The rearrangement links TRBV3-1 (or the pseudogene TRBV3-2) to TRBJ2-5, with a possible D match to TRBD2 (5 bases). Germline loops: CDR1 LGHDT, CDR2 YNNKEL (reference sequence). This CDR3 has 15 amino acids. Trimming left V 0 bases short and J 2 bases short, with 10 bases between. The CDR3 loop reads CASSQDLLVQETQYF. For the CDR3, the DNA is TGTGCCAGCAGCCAAGATTTACTAGTACAAGAGACCCAGTACTTC.

The J gene is TRBJ1-6, the V gene TRBV9; D is possibly TRBD1 (5 bases). Germline loops: CDR1 SGDLS, CDR2 YYNGEE. Trimming left V 3 bases short and J 9 bases short, with 16 bases between. The CDR3 loop spans 15 amino acids. DNA for the CDR3: TGTGCCAGCAGCGCACACGGACAAACGAGTTCACCCCTCCACTTT. Its protein is CASSAHGQTSSPLHF.

The rearrangement joins TRBV28 to TRBJ1-2; 7 bases map to TRBD1. The CDR3 loop spans 14 amino acids. The germline V gene has CDR1 MDHEN and CDR2 SYDVKM. With V trimmed by 5 bases and J by 4 bases, 7 bases remained unmatched. The DNA for the CDR3 is TGTGCCAGCAGTCGAAGGGGGCTTGGCTATGGCTACACCTTC. Residues: CASSRRGLGYGYTF.

The rearrangement uses TRBV30 and TRBJ1-3; no definite D call. CDR1 and CDR2 from the germline V gene are GTSNPN and SVGIG (reference sequence). Trimming shortened V by 4 bases and J by 2 bases, and 3 bases separated the two germline ends. CDR3 length: 11 residues. CDR3 sequence: CAWNTGNTIYF. The CDR3 DNA reads TGTGCCTGGAACACTGGAAACACCATATATTTT.

The chain carries TRBV5-6 and TRBJ2-7, with a possible D match to TRBD2 (5 bases). The length of the CDR3 is 14 residues. Germline V CDR1 and CDR2: SGHDT, YYEEEE. With 4 bases removed from V and 4 bases from J, the gap between germline ends came to 15 bases. The CDR3 DNA sequence: TGTGCCAGCAGCCGAGGTGGACTTCCTTACGAGCAGTACTTC. It translates to CASSRGGLPYEQYF.

This chain uses TRBV25-1 with TRBJ2-7; maybe TRBD1 (5 bases). The germline CDR1 and CDR2 sequences are MGHDK and SYGVNS. Trimming pared 4 bases from V and 5 bases from J, leaving 9 bases between. The CDR3 runs 12 residues. The CDR3 bases are TGTGCCAGCAGTGGGGGCGGTGACGAGCAGTACTTC. Encoded protein: CASSGGGDEQYF.

The chain couples TRBV6-1 to TRBJ1-1; no firm D call. V was shortened by 0 bases and J by 7 bases, with 9 bases between the two germline ends. The CDR3 extends over 13 amino acids. Germline V lookup: CDR1 MNHNS, CDR2 SASEGT. The CDR3 nucleotides read TGTGCCAGCAGTGAAGCATATCCCGGTGAAGCTTTCTTT. Its translation: CASSEAYPGEAFF.

The chain joins TRBV6-5 to TRBJ2-3; 8 bases map to TRBD1. Germline V CDR1 and CDR2: MNHEY, SVGAGI. There are 14 residues in the CDR3. The trim removed 5 bases at V and 0 bases at J, leaving 1 base unmatched. DNA of the CDR3: TGTGCCAGCAGTCGACAGGGGAGCACAGATACGCAGTATTTT. Translation: CASSRQGSTDTQYF.

V gene TRBV28 combines with J gene TRBJ2-7, with D perhaps matching TRBD1 (5 bases). V was clipped by 6 bases and J by 2 bases, with 8 bases between them. This CDR3 comprises 12 residues. CDR1 is MDHEN, CDR2 SYDVKM, per germline. The CDR3 region has the DNA TGTGCCAGCAGGTGGGGCGCCTACGAGCAGTACTTC. It translates to CASRWGAYEQYF.